This T cell receptor (beta chain) was identified during a study of vaccination effects on CD4 cells after COVID-19. Study overall: The median interval between the second dose and post-vaccine sampling was 72 days.

As regards this clone: What it binds is unknown.

Antigen-specific CD4+ T cells were expanded with viral peptide pools in the ViraFEST assay before sequencing. CD4+ T cells were isolated after 10 days of culture. Participants were given two doses of BNT162b2 or mRNA-1273 vaccine. Vaccine recipients lacked prior SARS-CoV-2 infection and had negative nucleocapsid antibodies. The researchers cultured approximately 2 million PBMC per well with 9.5 to 10 IU/ml IL-2 and 9.5 to 10 ug/ml peptides. IL-2 medium took the place of half the medium on both days 3 and 7. Profiling relied on immunoSEQ multiplex PCR, and the TCRdb table lists in-frame clones only, not all of them. The data hold around 81,000 clones, with over 70% observed a single time. J was trimmed by 4 bases and V by 0 bases; bases with no gene match: 7. Germline assignment: CDR1 SGHRS and CDR2 YFSETQ. The CDR3 sequence is 19 residues long.

V is TRBV5-1 and J is TRBJ2-1; TRBD2 agrees at 16 bases. The sequenced sample was CD4+ T cells from PBMCs cultured with HCoV-OC43 spike peptides, obtained after COVID-19 vaccination. Specified subset: HCoV-OC43 spike overlapping peptide pool stimulation. This receptor was identified in a human donor who received a COVID-19 vaccine. CDR3 DNA sequence: TGCGCCAGCAGCTTGGGGGGACTAGCGGGGGGGAATATATACAATGAGCAGTTCTTC. Its translation: CASSLGGLAGGNIYNEQFF.